This T cell receptor beta chain was obtained from a study of T cells expressing NK-cell markers. The CDR3 spans 19 residues. CDR1 SGHAT and CDR2 FQNNGV come from the germline V gene. As concerns this clonotype: Its antigen is currently unknown.

TCRdb reworked the 5' RACE reads into one entry per CDR3 protein, no DNA. The listing records 200,000 to 300,000 distinct CDR3 sequences. Study results and limitations: Whether expanded NKG2C+ T cell clones were HCMV specific stayed uncertain.

What was sequenced was blood T cells: a sorted CD56 or NKG2C T cell subset, CD4+ or CD8+ T cells, or bulk PBMC T cells (not recorded which). The sequence was collected from a man aged 18 to 29 in good health. This chain joins TRBV11-2 and TRBJ2-1; the TCRdb call, TRBD2, lacks DNA for checking. The CDR3 loop reads CASSLDGRAGTSSYNEQFF.